One sample yielded the 30 T cell receptor beta chains listed below, sequenced in a study of response to subunit inactivated influenza vaccine. A single record per CDR3 protein comes from TCRdb applying MiXCR to the RT-PCR reads. The sample yields more than 700,000 distinct CDR3 sequences, about 20% seen once. The material was PBMCs from blood, obtained roughly 5 days after vaccination. The receptor source for this set is a man between 45 and 60 years old who received an inactivated influenza vaccine.

The rearrangement links TRBV18 to TRBJ2-7; D remains unclear. The CDR3 is made up of 15 amino acids. Trimming left V 0 bases short and J 5 bases short, with 14 bases between. Germline V CDR1 and CDR2: KGHSH, LQKENI. The CDR3, as DNA: TGTGCCAGCTCACCACCTAGTAAGGGTCGGAACGAGCAGTACTTC. This sequence encodes CASSPPSKGRNEQYF.

The CDR3 reads CASSLATYNEQFF. CDR3 sequence (DNA): TGCGCCAGCAGCCTGGCCACGTACAATGAGCAGTTCTTC. The chain is built from TRBV4-1 and TRBJ2-1; D gene ambiguous. The CDR3 is 13 residues long. Germline V lookup: CDR1 MGHRA, CDR2 YSYEKL. The germline V and J ends were trimmed by 4 bases and 4 bases, with 8 bases remaining between them.

The CDR3 DNA reads TGTGCCAGCAGCGGAGGACAGCCAAGCTCCTATAATTCACCCCTCCACTTT. Amino acid sequence: CASSGGQPSSYNSPLHF. This chain uses TRBV7-9 with TRBJ1-6; a possible D gene is TRBD1 (6 bases). CDR1 and CDR2 (germline): SEHNR, FQNEAQ (reference sequence). The CDR3 length is 17 residues. The V gene lost 5 bases and the J gene lost 0 bases, with 14 bases spanning the gap.

This clonotype was detected a few times. The chain employs TRBV18 and TRBJ2-7; 8 nucleotides align to TRBD1. V shed 6 bases and J 0 bases; nucleotides not matched to a gene: 4. The CDR3 totals 14 residues. CDR1 and CDR2 from the germline V gene are KGHSH and LQKENI. CDR3 residues: CASSDRADSYEQYF. The DNA for the CDR3 is TGTGCCAGCTCGGACAGGGCTGACTCCTACGAGCAGTACTTC. Drawing the rest from reference TRBV18 and TRBJ2-7, the complete variable domain is NAGVMQNPRHLVRRRGQEARLRCSPMKGHSHVYWYRQLPEEGLKFMVYLQKENIIDESGMPKERFSAEFPKEGPSILRIQQVVRGDSAAYFCASSDRADSYEQYFGPGTRLTVT.

J is TRBJ2-4 and V is TRBV11-2; perhaps TRBD1 as D (5 bases). The germline V and J ends were trimmed by 2 bases and 6 bases, with 11 bases remaining between them. Germline V gene sequence: CDR1 SGHAT, CDR2 FQNNGV. This CDR3 has 14 residues. The CDR3: CASSLQGLANIQYF. CDR3 DNA: TGTGCCAGCAGCTTACAGGGCTTGGCAAACATTCAGTACTTC. Complete variable domain (other parts from reference TRBV11-2 and TRBJ2-4): EAGVAQSPRYKIIEKRQSVAFWCNPISGHATLYWYQQILGQGPKLLIQFQNNGVVDDSQLPKDRFSAERLKGVDSTLKIQPAKLEDSAVYLCASSLQGLANIQYFGAGTRLSVL.

This clonotype was picked up many times. This rearrangement joins TRBV7-9 to TRBJ2-7; perhaps TRBD1 as D (6 bases). Germline CDR1 and CDR2: SEHNR and FQNEAQ (reference sequence). The V end lost 4 bases, the J end lost 0 bases, and 16 bases lay between the germline ends. CDR3 length: 16 residues. CDR3 sequence: CASSSLRDTSSYEQYF. The CDR3 DNA is TGTGCCAGCAGCTCCCTCCGGGACACTAGCTCCTACGAGCAGTACTTC.

The V and J genes are TRBV12-3 or TRBV12-4 and TRBJ2-2, with a possible D match to TRBD1 (5 bases). This CDR3 has 16 residues. Trimming shortened V by 7 bases and J by 7 bases, and 22 bases separated the two germline ends. The CDR3 sequence is CASTPLPQGMNGELFF. DNA of the CDR3: TGTGCCAGCACCCCTCTCCCGCAGGGCATGAACGGGGAGCTGTTTTTT.

This chain joins TRBV7-9 and TRBJ1-1; perhaps TRBD1 as D (6 bases). This CDR3 contains 13 residues. Trimming took 6 bases from V and 5 from J, leaving 13 bases between them. Germline V gene data show CDR1 as SEHNR and CDR2 as FQNEAQ (reference sequence). The CDR3 protein is CASRPVTGTEAFF. In DNA form, the CDR3 reads TGTGCCAGCAGGCCAGTCACAGGGACTGAAGCTTTCTTT.

The J gene is TRBJ2-1, the V gene TRBV12-3 or TRBV12-4; 7 bases are a match to TRBD2. The CDR3 contains 17 residues. V gave up 3 bases and J gave up 8 bases; unmatched junction bases: 16. The CDR3 region is CASSFTTGVLRGDEQFF. The CDR3 bases are TGTGCCAGCAGTTTTACTACTGGGGTACTCCGGGGGGATGAGCAGTTCTTC.

V is TRBV7-6 and J is TRBJ2-5, with D perhaps TRBD2 (6 bases). The CDR3 is 15 amino acids. Germline values: CDR1 SGHVS, CDR2 FNYEAQ. V was pared by 5 bases and J by 2 bases, with 15 bases between. The CDR3 reads CASSPAVGGQETQYF. The CDR3 DNA reads TGTGCCAGCAGCCCCGCCGTGGGGGGACAAGAGACCCAGTACTTC.

V usage is TRBV5-1 and J usage is TRBJ2-7; 9 bases are shared with TRBD1. In germline, CDR1 is SGHRS, CDR2 YFSETQ. Trimming at V came to 0 bases and at J to 0 bases, leaving 1 base not matched to a gene. The CDR3 is 15 amino acids. The CDR3 reads CASSLVQGASYEQYF. Written as DNA, the CDR3 is TGCGCCAGCAGCTTGGTACAGGGGGCCTCCTACGAGCAGTACTTC.

This clonotype occurred a few times. The chain carries TRBV27 and TRBJ2-7; D gene uncertain. The V and J ends lost 5 bases and 3 bases respectively, with 17 bases between them. The CDR3 contains 15 residues. The germline gives CDR1 MNHEY, CDR2 SMNVEV (reference sequence). The chain's CDR3 is CASSLHPPVLYEQYF. The CDR3 region has the DNA TGTGCCAGCAGTCTACACCCCCCCGTTCTCTACGAGCAGTACTTC.

This clonotype was seen only a few times. The V call is TRBV7-6, the J call TRBJ2-3; D might be TRBD1 (6 bases). V shed 7 bases and J shed 2 bases, with 16 bases lying between them. CDR1 and CDR2 (germline): SGHVS, FNYEAQ. There are 15 residues in the CDR3. The CDR3 sequence: CASTVRDTSTDTQYF. Here the CDR3 DNA reads TGTGCCAGCACCGTTAGGGACACCTCCACAGATACGCAGTATTTT.

The V call is TRBV20-1, the J call TRBJ2-5; D is undetermined. The CDR3 is 12 amino acids. V was trimmed by 5 bases and J by 3 bases, leaving 10 bases between them. CDR1 and CDR2 (germline): DFQATT, SNEGSKA (reference sequence). CDR3 sequence: CSARDGKETQYF. The CDR3 nucleotides read TGCAGTGCTCGCGACGGAAAAGAGACCCAGTACTTC.

This clonotype has more than one count but fewer than ten. This sequence joins TRBV9 and TRBJ2-1; TRBD2 might be the D (5 bases). CDR1 and CDR2 from the germline V gene are SGDLS and YYNGEE. This CDR3 has 15 residues. Trimming removed 3 bases from V and 8 bases from J, with 18 bases in between. The CDR3 coding sequence is TGTGCCAGCAGCGAGGGAGATGGGAGTGGGGATGAGCAGTTCTTC. This sequence encodes CASSEGDGSGDEQFF.

The count of this clonotype is one. The junction differs from germline at one of its ends, possibly a read error. The rearrangement links TRBV20-1 to TRBJ2-5, with 10 bases identical to TRBD1. Germline lookup yields CDR1 DFQATT and CDR2 SNEGSKA (reference sequence). The CDR3 consists of 17 residues. The CDR3 spells CCARDRRQGATQETQYF. The CDR3 bases are TGCTGTGCTAGAGATCGGAGACAGGGGGCTACACAAGAGACCCAGTACTTC.

The chain uses TRBV6-2 or TRBV6-3 and TRBJ2-7; 10 bases are a match to TRBD1. The trim removed 2 bases at V and 4 bases at J, leaving 5 bases unmatched. Germline loops: CDR1 MNHEY, CDR2 SVGEGT. CDR3 length: 15 residues. The CDR3: CASSYGDRGYYEQYF. The CDR3 nucleotides read TGTGCCAGCAGTTACGGGGACAGGGGATATTACGAGCAGTACTTC.

This sequence joins TRBV12-3 or TRBV12-4 and TRBJ2-2; D is ambiguous. The ends were cut back, 3 bases at V and 5 bases at J, with 13 bases in the middle. CDR3 length: 15 residues. The CDR3 reads CASSFRRSFTGELFF. Written as DNA, the CDR3 is TGTGCCAGCAGTTTTAGGCGGTCTTTTACCGGGGAGCTGTTTTTT.

This clonotype appeared a few times. This chain joins TRBV7-2 and TRBJ1-2, with TRBD1 as a possible D gene (5 bases). The V gene lost 6 bases and the J gene lost 2 bases, with 22 bases spanning the gap. The CDR3 runs to 17 residues. The germline CDR1 and CDR2 sequences are SGHTA and FQGNSA. As DNA, the CDR3 is TGTGCCAGCAGGCGACGTGATACAGGCAGGCTCAACTATGGCTACACCTTC. Residues: CASRRRDTGRLNYGYTF.

This clonotype has only a few counts. The chain links TRBV11-2 to TRBJ2-1; 8 nucleotides match TRBD2. The V gene's germline CDR1 is SGHAT and CDR2 FQNNGV. CDR3 length: 15 residues. The V gene end was trimmed by 2 bases and the J gene end by 5 bases; junction bases not matched to a gene: 5. CDR3 coding DNA: TGTGCCAGCAGCTTATCCCCGGGAGGGAACAATGAGCAGTTCTTC. Amino acid sequence: CASSLSPGGNNEQFF.

On this clonotype: The CDR3 does not close with the conserved phenylalanine or tryptophan, likely indicating a read error. The chain uses TRBV4-2 and TRBJ2-1; D gene uncertain. The CDR3 length is 13 residues. Germline lookup yields CDR1 LGHNA and CDR2 YNFKEQ. The V end lost 1 base, the J end lost 5 bases, and 6 bases lay between the germline ends. CDR3 bases: TGTGCCAGCAGCCAAGCGGAGAACAATGAGCAGTTCCTC. Its translation is CASSQAENNEQFL.

The chain has TRBV7-2 and TRBJ2-5; 7 bases agree with TRBD2. Per the germline V gene, CDR1 is SGHTA and CDR2 is FQGNSA. V lost 5 bases, J lost 5 bases, and 8 bases stayed unmatched. CDR3 length: 14 amino acids. The CDR3 is CASSLTGLSETQYF. DNA of the CDR3: TGTGCCAGCAGCCTAACGGGACTATCTGAGACCCAGTACTTC.

This clonotype was counted only a few times. The rearrangement links TRBV6-2 or TRBV6-3 to TRBJ2-1; 7 bases map to TRBD2. Germline CDR1 MNHEY, CDR2 SVGEGT. Trimming cost V 1 base and J 0 bases; bases outside gene matches: 3. The CDR3 loop spans 16 amino acids. CDR3: CASSYFGGGSYNEQFF. The CDR3 region has the DNA TGTGCCAGCAGTTACTTTGGCGGGGGCTCCTACAATGAGCAGTTCTTC.

The chain uses TRBV28 and TRBJ2-1, with a weak D call TRBD1 (5 bases). V dropped 5 bases and J dropped 5 bases, with 10 bases sitting between them. The CDR3 is made up of 13 amino acids. CDR1 and CDR2 (germline): MDHEN, SYDVKM. The CDR3 region is CASSDNRHNEQFF. CDR3 DNA sequence: TGTGCCAGCAGTGACAACAGGCACAATGAGCAGTTCTTC.

Only a few counts were recorded for this clonotype. V usage is TRBV7-2 and J usage is TRBJ2-2; TRBD2 matches at 8 bases. Germline CDR1 and CDR2: SGHTA and FQGNSA. Trimming removed 6 bases from V and 1 base from J; junction bases left unmatched: 4. The CDR3 length is 15 residues. The CDR3 DNA reads TGTGCCAGCAGGGGTAGCGGGGTGAACACCGGGGAGCTGTTTTTT. Amino acid sequence: CASRGSGVNTGELFF.

The rearrangement joins TRBV7-9 to TRBJ2-1; tentative D call: TRBD2 (6 bases). The CDR3 contains 14 residues. CDR1 and CDR2 (germline): SEHNR, FQNEAQ (reference sequence). V was shortened by 3 bases and J by 7 bases, with 13 bases between the two germline ends. The CDR3 region is CASSFGWDSNEQFF. CDR3 bases: TGTGCCAGCAGCTTTGGTTGGGACTCTAATGAGCAGTTCTTC.

This rearrangement joins TRBV20-1 to TRBJ2-5, with a possible D match to TRBD1 (5 bases). In germline, CDR1 is DFQATT, CDR2 SNEGSKA (reference sequence). Trimming stripped 6 bases from V and 5 bases from J, with 16 bases between. The CDR3 contains 13 residues. The CDR3 protein is CSAIPVWGETQYF. CDR3 DNA sequence: TGCAGTGCAATCCCCGTATGGGGCGAGACCCAGTACTTC.

The genes are TRBV20-1 and TRBJ1-2; unclear D gene. Per germline, CDR1 DFQATT and CDR2 SNEGSKA (reference sequence). This CDR3 contains 13 residues. With 0 bases removed from V and 5 bases from J, the gap between germline ends came to 10 bases. The CDR3 here is CSARDPRLYGYTF. The DNA of the CDR3 is TGCAGTGCTAGAGATCCTCGGCTGTATGGCTACACCTTC.

CDR3 sequence: CAISELRAPGELFF. The CDR3 DNA sequence: TGTGCCATCAGTGAATTGAGGGCCCCCGGGGAGCTGTTTTTT. V usage is TRBV10-3 and J usage is TRBJ2-2; weak D call: TRBD2 (5 bases). This CDR3 has 14 residues. Germline CDR1 and CDR2: ENHRY and SYGVKD. Between the trimmed V and J ends, which lost 3 bases and 6 bases, there was a span of 11 bases.

The CDR3: CAWNPGLAYNEQFF. The CDR3 nucleotides are TGTGCCTGGAACCCGGGACTAGCGTACAATGAGCAGTTCTTC. The chain couples TRBV30 to TRBJ2-1; 10 bases agree with TRBD2. Germline loops: CDR1 GTSNPN, CDR2 SVGIG (reference sequence). This CDR3 is built from 14 residues. J lost 4 bases, V lost 4 bases, and 4 bases had no gene match. The full variable domain, in which reference TRBV30 and TRBJ2-1 provide the parts outside the CDR3, is SQTIHQWPATLVQPVGSPLSLECTVEGTSNPNLYWYRQAAGRGLQLLFYSVGIGQISSEVPQNLSASRPQDRQFILSSKKLLLSDSGFYLCAWNPGLAYNEQFFGPGTRLTVL.